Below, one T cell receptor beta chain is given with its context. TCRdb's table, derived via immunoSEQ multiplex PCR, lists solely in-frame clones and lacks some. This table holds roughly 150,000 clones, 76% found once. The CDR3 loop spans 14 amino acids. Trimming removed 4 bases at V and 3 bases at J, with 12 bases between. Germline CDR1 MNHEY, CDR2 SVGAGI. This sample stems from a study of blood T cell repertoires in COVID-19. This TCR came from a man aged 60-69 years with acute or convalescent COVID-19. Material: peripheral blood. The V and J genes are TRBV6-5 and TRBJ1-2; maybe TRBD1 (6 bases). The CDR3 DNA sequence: TGTGCCAGCAGTTCAGGACAGACCGACTATGGCTACACCTTC. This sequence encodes CASSSGQTDYGYTF.